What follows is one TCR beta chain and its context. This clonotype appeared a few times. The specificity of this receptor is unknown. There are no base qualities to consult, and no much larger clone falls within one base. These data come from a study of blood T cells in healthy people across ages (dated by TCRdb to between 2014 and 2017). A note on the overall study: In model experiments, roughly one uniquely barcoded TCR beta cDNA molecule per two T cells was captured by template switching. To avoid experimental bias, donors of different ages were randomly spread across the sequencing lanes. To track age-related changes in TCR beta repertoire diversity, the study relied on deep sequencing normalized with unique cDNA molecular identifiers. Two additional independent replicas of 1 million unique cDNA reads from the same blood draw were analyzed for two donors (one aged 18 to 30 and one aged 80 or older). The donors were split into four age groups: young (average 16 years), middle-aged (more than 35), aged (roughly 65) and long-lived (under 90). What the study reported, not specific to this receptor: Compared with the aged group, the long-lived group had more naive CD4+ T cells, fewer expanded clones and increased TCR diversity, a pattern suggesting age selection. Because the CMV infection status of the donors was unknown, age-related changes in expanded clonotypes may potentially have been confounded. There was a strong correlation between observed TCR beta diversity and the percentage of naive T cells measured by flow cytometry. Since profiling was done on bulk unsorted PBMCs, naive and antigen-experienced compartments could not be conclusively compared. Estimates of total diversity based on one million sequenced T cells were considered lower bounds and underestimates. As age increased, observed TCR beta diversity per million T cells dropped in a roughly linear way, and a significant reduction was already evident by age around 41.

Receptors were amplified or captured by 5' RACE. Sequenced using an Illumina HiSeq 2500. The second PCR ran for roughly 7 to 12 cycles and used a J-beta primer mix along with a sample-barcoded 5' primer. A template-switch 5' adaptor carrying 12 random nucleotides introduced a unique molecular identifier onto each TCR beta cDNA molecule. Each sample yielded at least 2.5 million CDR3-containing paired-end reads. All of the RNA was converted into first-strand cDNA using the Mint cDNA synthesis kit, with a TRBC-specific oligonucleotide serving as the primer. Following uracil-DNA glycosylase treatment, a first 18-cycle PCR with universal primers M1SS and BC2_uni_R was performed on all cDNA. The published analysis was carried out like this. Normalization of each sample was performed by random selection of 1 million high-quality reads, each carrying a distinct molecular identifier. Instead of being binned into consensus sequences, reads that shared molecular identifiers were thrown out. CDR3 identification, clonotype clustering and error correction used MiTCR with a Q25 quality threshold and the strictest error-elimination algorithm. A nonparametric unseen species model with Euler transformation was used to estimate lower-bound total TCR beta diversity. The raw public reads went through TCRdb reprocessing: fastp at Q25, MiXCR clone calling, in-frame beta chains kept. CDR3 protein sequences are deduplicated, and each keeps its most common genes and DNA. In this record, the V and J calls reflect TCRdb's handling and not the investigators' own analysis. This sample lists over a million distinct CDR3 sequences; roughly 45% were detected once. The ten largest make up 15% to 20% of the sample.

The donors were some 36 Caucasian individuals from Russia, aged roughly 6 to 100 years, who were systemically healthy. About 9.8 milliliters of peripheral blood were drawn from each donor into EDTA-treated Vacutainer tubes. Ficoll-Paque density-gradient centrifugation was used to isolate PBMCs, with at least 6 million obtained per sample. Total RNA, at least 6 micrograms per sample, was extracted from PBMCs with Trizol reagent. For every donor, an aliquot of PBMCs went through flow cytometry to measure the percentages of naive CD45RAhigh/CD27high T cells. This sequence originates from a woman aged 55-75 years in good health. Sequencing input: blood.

The CDR3 here reads CASSLRSGNTDTQYF. The DNA sequence is given as TGTGCCAGCAGCTTGAGGAGCGGGAACACAGATACGCAGTATTTT. The V gene is TRBV5-5 and the J gene is TRBJ2-3, with 7 junctional bases fitting TRBD2. V is trimmed back by 1 base and J by 2 bases, and the junction contains 4 bases that no gene match accounts for. From its cysteine to its phenylalanine, the CDR3 spans 15 amino acids. This entry keeps only the CDR3 DNA: 45 bases, framed from base 1. CDR1 is given as SGHKS and CDR2 as YYEKEE, both from the germline V gene (reference sequence).